This T cell receptor beta chain comes out of a study of blood T cell repertoires in COVID-19. The V and J ends lost 6 bases and 3 bases respectively, with 15 bases between them. The CDR3 has 14 residues. Per germline, CDR1 KGHSH and CDR2 LQKENI. TCRdb's table, derived via immunoSEQ multiplex PCR, lists solely in-frame clones and lacks some. The sample lists about 110,000 clones, approximately 65% seen once, with about 8.3% in the top ten. The chain uses TRBV18 and TRBJ2-7, with D tentatively TRBD1 (6 bases). The clonotype was recovered from an older woman with acute or convalescent COVID-19. Material for sequencing was peripheral blood. The CDR3 loop reads CASSDGTRGYEQYF. The DNA for the CDR3 is TGTGCCAGCTCGGACGGGACCAGGGGCTACGAGCAGTACTTC.